One and the same sample provided the 2 T cell receptor beta chains below, sequenced in a study of molecular identifiers for immune sequencing clone quantification. TCRdb reprocessed the PCR reads via MiXCR and lists one record per CDR3 protein. The repertoire holds about 40,000 distinct CDR3 sequences, around 18% seen once, with 7.1% in the top ten. The sequenced material came from naive CD8+ T cells from blood, with Jurkat cell RNA spiked in. The subset is: FACS-sorted CD8+CD4-CCR7+CD45RA+ naive T cells. The source of these receptors is a human donor in good health. Some libraries in this study had Jurkat cell RNA spiked in.

As concerns this clonotype: This may come from a read error, since a much larger clone is one base off. The genes are TRBV20-1 and TRBJ2-1; 8 positions match TRBD2. From germline, CDR1 is DFQATT and CDR2 SNEGSKA (reference sequence). The length of the CDR3 is 14 residues. Here the CDR3 reads CSVRPGLGYNEQSF. The DNA of the CDR3 is TGCAGTGTTCGTCCGGGACTAGGTTACAATGAGCAGTCCTTC.

This clonotype was recorded at least ten times. J is TRBJ1-1 and V is TRBV28; D not resolved. Trimming took 3 bases from V and 4 from J, leaving 6 bases between them. The CDR3 consists of 12 residues. Germline V gene data show CDR1 as MDHEN and CDR2 as SYDVKM. CDR3 sequence reads: CASSFFGTEAFF. DNA for the CDR3: TGTGCCAGCAGTTTTTTTGGCACTGAAGCTTTCTTT.